A selection of T cell receptor beta chains follows, all from one sample in a study of T cell clones after liver transplantation. Only in-frame clones appear in the TCRdb table, and some are missing; sequencing was by immunoSEQ multiplex PCR. The sample comprises about 9,200 clones, around 73% of which are singletons, and about 50% rests with the top ten. Sequenced here: CD8+ T cells from blood, sampled at the 22-month timepoint. These receptors were taken from a human patient who received a liver transplant. These T cells may partly come from the graft donor. Both conserved end residues are part of each CDR3. A D gene is named only where the DNA matches it firmly. Rows give clone size only sometimes, using once, few, many, or a class for an expanded clone.

j_call clone_size v_call d_call cdr3_nt cdr3_aa
TRBJ2-3 NA TRBV10-3 NA TGTGCCATCAGTGATTACGGGTTTGATAGCACAGATACGCAGTATTTT CAISDYGFDSTDTQYF
TRBJ2-7 NA TRBV14 NA TGTGCCAGCAGCCAAGTATCTGGACAAACCTACGAGCAGTACTTC CASSQVSGQTYEQYF
TRBJ2-7 NA TRBV6-6 TRBD1 TGTGCCAGCAGTCCTCGGACAGGGCCCTACGAGCAGTACTTC CASSPRTGPYEQYF
TRBJ2-7 NA TRBV10-2 TRBD1 TGCGCCAGCAGTGGGGACAGGGCCTACGAGCAGTACTTC CASSGDRAYEQYF
TRBJ2-7 NA TRBV19 NA TGTGCCAGTAGTATCGGTCCCTACGAGCAGTACTTC CASSIGPYEQYF
TRBJ2-3 NA TRBV2 TRBD2 TGTGCCAGCAAGCCGCCCACTACTAGCGGGGGGGGCACAGATACGCAGTATTTT CASKPPTTSGGGTDTQYF
TRBJ1-1 NA TRBV5-1 NA TGCGCCAGCAGCTTGGACAGATCACCCACGGGAGCTTTCTTT CASSLDRSPTGAFF
TRBJ1-2 once TRBV28 NA TGTGCCAGCAGTCTCTGGGTTGGCGGCTACACCTTC CASSLWVGGYTF
TRBJ2-2 NA TRBV10-3 TRBD1 TGTGCCATTGACGGGACAGGGGACACCGGGGAGCTGTTTTTT CAIDGTGDTGELFF
TRBJ1-3 NA TRBV5-6 TRBD1 TGTGCCAGCAGCCGGCAGGGGGCTTTTGGAAACACCATATATTTT CASSRQGAFGNTIYF
TRBJ2-3 NA TRBV25-1 NA TGTGCCAGCAGTGATCCCACAGATACGCAGTATTTT CASSDPTDTQYF
TRBJ1-2 once TRBV4-1 NA TGCGCCAGCAGCCAAGTGGGGGGCGTTATCGATGGCTACACCTTC CASSQVGGVIDGYTF
TRBJ2-7 NA TRBV9 TRBD1 TGTGCCAGCGCCGAGGGGGACAGGGCTCCCTACGAGCAGTACTTC CASAEGDRAPYEQYF
TRBJ1-6 NA TRBV9 NA TGTGCCAGCAGCGTAGACGCAGTCGGTGGACCCCTCCACTTT CASSVDAVGGPLHF